Included here is one TCR beta chain sequence, with context. The target antigen is unknown. All gene names here are mouse names. The read ends 1 residue before the CDR3 terminus; that terminus is restored from the germline J gene. The sample is drawn from a study of tissue T cells after allogeneic stem cell transplantation. Findings and limits, study-wide: Within patients, tissue anatomy strongly shaped TCR repertoire composition. Blood and spleen captured only part of the tissue TCR repertoire. The patient cohort was small and clinically heterogeneous, with limited sampling depth.

TCRdb's copy holds only in-frame clones and misses some; the assay was immunoSEQ multiplex PCR. This sample has fewer than 5,000 clones, with 40% to 50% found just once. The time point was: mouse harvest day 14 after allogeneic transplant. Tail vein injection delivered 10^7 T-cell-depleted bone marrow cells and 10^6 splenic CD5+ T cells. B6 (H2b) cells into BALB/c (H2d) mice; tissues taken at day 7 or 14. Per germline, CDR1 NNHDY and CDR2 SYVADS. The CDR3 is 14 amino acids. Trimming pared 5 bases from V and 5 bases from J, leaving 15 bases between. The chain carries TRBV13-3 and TRBJ2-5, with D perhaps matching TRBD2 (7 bases). Sequencing was carried out using gut tissue. This sequence originates from a female BALB/c mouse given C57BL/6 T cells with graft-versus-host disease after an allogeneic hematopoietic cell transplant. CDR3 DNA, as far as it was read: TGTGCCAGCAGCGGGGGGCAGGGTGCAGACACCCAGTAC. This encodes CASSGGQGADTQY. The full CDR3 protein is CASSGGQGADTQYF.